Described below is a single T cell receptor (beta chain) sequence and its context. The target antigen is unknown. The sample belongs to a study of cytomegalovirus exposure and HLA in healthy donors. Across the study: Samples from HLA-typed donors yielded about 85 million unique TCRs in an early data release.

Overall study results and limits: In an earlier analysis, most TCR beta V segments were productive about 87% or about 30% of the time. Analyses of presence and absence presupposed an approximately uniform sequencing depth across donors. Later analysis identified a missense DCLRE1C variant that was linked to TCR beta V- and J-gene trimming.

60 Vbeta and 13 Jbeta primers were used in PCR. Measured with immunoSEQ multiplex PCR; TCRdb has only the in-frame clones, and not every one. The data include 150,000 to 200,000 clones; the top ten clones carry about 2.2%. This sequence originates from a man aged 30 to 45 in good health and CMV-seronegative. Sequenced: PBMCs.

The chain's CDR3 is CASSPGLSGANVLTF. In DNA, the CDR3 is TGTGCCAGCAGTCCGGGACTTTCTGGGGCCAACGTCCTGACTTTC. This rearrangement joins TRBV6-5 to TRBJ2-6, with a tentative D call TRBD2 (6 bases). From germline, CDR1 is MNHEY and CDR2 SVGAGI. There are 15 residues in the CDR3. Trimming cost V 5 bases and J 1 base, with 9 bases left between them.